The 21 T cell receptor beta chains presented below share a single source sample, sequenced in a study of T-cell memory formation after mild COVID-19. TCRdb passed the 5' RACE reads through MiXCR, listing each CDR3 protein once. The sample has around 410,000 distinct CDR3 sequences, more than 20% seen once. Sequencing was done on a sample of PBMCs or a T cell subset sorted from them (not recorded which). These receptors came from an adult woman who had mild COVID-19 (a few samples of this study predate the infection). Cell type and time point are not known.

The chain carries TRBV4-2 and TRBJ2-5; D not certain. Germline lookup yields CDR1 LGHNA and CDR2 YNFKEQ. V was clipped by 0 bases and J by 2 bases, with 10 bases between them. This CDR3 has 15 residues. The CDR3 reads CASSQDNTNQETQYF. CDR3 nucleotides: TGTGCCAGCAGCCAAGATAACACAAATCAAGAGACCCAGTACTTC.

The chain has TRBV19 and TRBJ1-1, with 9 nucleotides matching TRBD1. This CDR3 spans 13 amino acids. The V and J ends lost 6 bases and 5 bases, in that order; junction bases with no gene match: 4. Germline CDR1 and CDR2: LNHDA and SQIVND (reference sequence). The CDR3 region has the DNA TGTGCCAGTAGGACAGGGGGTTGGACTGAAGCTTTCTTT. Protein sequence: CASRTGGWTEAFF. Drawing the rest from reference TRBV19 and TRBJ1-1, the complete variable domain is DGGITQSPKYLFRKEGQNVTLSCEQNLNHDAMYWYRQDPGQGLRLIYYSQIVNDFQKGDIAEGYSVSREKKESFPLTVTSAQKNPTAFYLCASRTGGWTEAFFGQGTRLTVV.

The chain links TRBV15 to TRBJ2-6; no clear D. The CDR3 runs 15 residues. The germline CDR1 and CDR2 sequences are LNHNV and YYDKDF (reference sequence). Trimming took 0 bases from V and 2 from J, leaving 5 bases between them. CDR3 sequence: CATSRDGAGANVLTF. In nucleotides, the CDR3 is TGTGCCACCAGCAGAGATGGGGCTGGGGCCAACGTCCTGACTTTC. The variable domain in full, with the rest retrieved from reference TRBV15 and TRBJ2-6, is DAMVIQNPRYQVTQFGKPVTLSCSQTLNHNVMYWYQQKSSQAPKLLFHYYDKDFNNEADTPDNFQSRRPNTSFCFLDIRSPGLGDTAMYLCATSRDGAGANVLTFGAGSRLTVL.

The chain has TRBV21-1 and TRBJ2-1; the D call of TRBD2 is as the table states it, not checked on the DNA. TRBV21-1 is labeled a pseudogene. The CDR3 totals 15 residues. CDR3 coding DNA: TGTGCCAGCAGCGAAGGGACTGAATCGGCGATGGAGCAGTTCTTC. Translated: CASSEGTESAMEQFF.

This clonotype turned up a few times. V is TRBV3-1 and J is TRBJ2-5, with D perhaps TRBD2 (6 bases). CDR3 size: 14 residues. The V end was cut by 3 bases, the J end by 5 bases, with 13 bases between. CDR1 and CDR2 from the germline V gene are LGHDT and YNNKEL (reference sequence). CDR3 bases: TGTGCCAGCAGCCAGCTGTGGAGGGACGAGACCCAGTACTTC. Protein: CASSQLWRDETQYF.

This chain links TRBV29-1 with TRBJ2-4; the match to TRBD2 covers 7 bases. J was trimmed by 2 bases and V by 7 bases; bases with no gene match: 14. This CDR3 has 16 amino acids. Germline V CDR1 and CDR2: SQVTM, ANQGSEA. CDR3 sequence: CSAAYRAGESKNIQYF. The CDR3 DNA follows: TGCAGCGCCGCTTATAGGGCGGGAGAGTCCAAAAACATTCAGTACTTC.

This clonotype has just a few counts. The chain carries TRBV4-1 and TRBJ2-3; TRBD2 matches at 12 bases. Germline CDR1 MGHRA, CDR2 YSYEKL. There are 19 residues in the CDR3. Losses at the gene ends were 4 bases for V and 0 bases for J; bases not matched to a gene: 11. CDR3: CASSLTSGGEIASTDTQYF. CDR3 nucleotide sequence: TGCGCCAGCAGCCTGACTAGCGGGGGTGAAATCGCTAGCACAGATACGCAGTATTTT.

This clonotype was found a few times. The chain links TRBV20-1 to TRBJ2-5, with D possibly matching TRBD1 (6 bases). The V gene lost 7 bases and the J gene lost 6 bases, with 18 bases spanning the gap. There are 13 residues in the CDR3. Germline assignment: CDR1 DFQATT and CDR2 SNEGSKA (reference sequence). In DNA form, the CDR3 reads TGCAGTGGCACGGAACCAGGGGAGAAGACCCAGTACTTC. This codes for CSGTEPGEKTQYF.

The rearrangement uses TRBV6-2 or TRBV6-3 and TRBJ1-1; TRBD1 might be the D (6 bases). CDR3 length equals 16 residues. Germline V gene data show CDR1 as MNHEY and CDR2 as SVGEGT. Trimming pared 5 bases from V and 1 base from J, leaving 17 bases between. The CDR3 loop is CASSPGVDRRNTEAFF. In nucleotides, the CDR3 is TGTGCCAGCAGTCCCGGGGTGGACAGAAGGAACACTGAAGCTTTCTTT.

This clonotype appeared a few times. V and J are TRBV20-1 and TRBJ1-4; D call uncertain. The length of the CDR3 is 15 residues. Germline CDR1 is DFQATT and CDR2 is SNEGSKA (reference sequence). Trimming cost V 1 base and J 6 bases, with 15 bases left between them. The CDR3 region has the DNA TGCAGTGCTAGAGTGACGGGAGGTCCCGATGAAAAACTGTTTTTT. This gives the protein CSARVTGGPDEKLFF.

Details on this clonotype: A clone one base away is much larger, so this may be a read error. This chain links TRBV4-1 with TRBJ1-1; D not resolved. The CDR3 covers 12 residues. Deletions cut 3 bases from V and 1 base from J, with 3 bases between. The germline gives CDR1 MGHRA, CDR2 YSYEKL. The CDR3: CASSHRNTEAFF. CDR3 sequence (DNA): TGCGCCAGCAGCCATAGGAACACTGAAGCTTTCTTT.

This clonotype was observed once. This rearrangement joins TRBV4-1 to TRBJ2-1; the match to TRBD2 covers 10 bases. J gave up 4 bases and V 4 bases, and 13 bases lay outside the gene matches. CDR1 and CDR2 from the germline V gene are MGHRA and YSYEKL. The CDR3 sequence is 18 residues long. The chain's CDR3 is CASSPLGSGGAGYNEQFF. CDR3 in DNA: TGCGCCAGCAGCCCTCTTGGGAGCGGGGGGGCTGGATACAATGAGCAGTTCTTC.

This clonotype showed up just a few times. The J gene is TRBJ2-2, the V gene TRBV11-1, with D perhaps TRBD1 (7 bases). Germline assignment: CDR1 SGHAT and CDR2 FQDESV (reference sequence). The CDR3 totals 16 residues. The V gene lost 9 bases and the J gene lost 7 bases, with 24 bases spanning the gap. CDR3 nucleotide sequence: TGTGCCAGTCGGAGTTCGGAGGGGGCTTTGATCGGGGAGCTGTTTTTT. Translating gives CASRSSEGALIGELFF.

The chain recombines TRBV4-3 with TRBJ2-7, with a weak D call TRBD2 (6 bases). V lost 4 bases to trimming and J lost 4 bases, with 17 bases between them. The germline gives CDR1 LGHNA, CDR2 YSLEER. This CDR3 comprises 15 residues. CDR3 protein: CASSPEGGLSYEQYF. The CDR3 DNA reads TGCGCCAGCAGCCCGGAGGGTGGACTTTCATACGAGCAGTACTTC.

The sample holds a few counts of this clonotype. The chain employs TRBV20-1 and TRBJ1-5; D unresolved. Trimming stripped 5 bases from V and 5 bases from J, with 10 bases between. The germline V gene has CDR1 DFQATT and CDR2 SNEGSKA (reference sequence). The CDR3 spans 12 residues. CDR3 in amino acids: CSASDGDQPQHF. The CDR3 DNA reads as TGCAGTGCTTCGGATGGGGATCAGCCCCAGCATTTT.

The chain combines TRBV12-3 or TRBV12-4 with TRBJ2-7, with D possibly TRBD2 on 5 matching bases. This CDR3 spans 14 amino acids. The V gene lost 1 base and the J gene lost 2 bases, with 9 bases spanning the gap. CDR3 in DNA: TGTGCCAGCAGTTTAGGGGAGAAACCCTACGAGCAGTACTTC. This sequence encodes CASSLGEKPYEQYF.

This clonotype has a handful of counts. The V gene is TRBV7-9, the J gene TRBJ2-2, with D perhaps matching TRBD1 (6 bases). The V gene lost 7 bases and the J gene lost 0 bases, with 18 bases spanning the gap. Germline V gene sequence: CDR1 SEHNR, CDR2 FQNEAQ (reference sequence). CDR3 length equals 17 residues. The CDR3 here is CASIILTDRTNTGELFF. The DNA of the CDR3 is TGTGCCAGCATCATACTAACTGACAGGACGAACACCGGGGAGCTGTTTTTT.

This clonotype showed up many times. V is TRBV10-3 and J is TRBJ2-2, with 11 bases aligning to TRBD2. The CDR3 runs to 16 residues. The ends lost 5 bases at V and 1 base at J; junction bases unmatched: 3. CDR1 is ENHRY, CDR2 SYGVKD, per germline. The CDR3 nucleotides are TGTGCCATCAGTTCCGGGACTAGCGGGAACACCGGGGAGCTGTTTTTT. This translates into CAISSGTSGNTGELFF.

This clonotype was counted only a few times. For the CDR3, the DNA is TGCAGCGTCGCCGAGGCGGTCTCCTACGAGCAGTACTTC. It yields the protein CSVAEAVSYEQYF. The gene calls are TRBV29-1 and TRBJ2-7; D is unresolved. In germline, CDR1 is SQVTM, CDR2 ANQGSEA. The CDR3 loop spans 13 amino acids. V was clipped by 6 bases and J by 0 bases, with 12 bases between them.

This clonotype was detected a few times. This sequence joins TRBV12-3 or TRBV12-4 and TRBJ2-2; no definite D call. Trimming pared 8 bases from V and 4 bases from J, leaving 11 bases between. The CDR3 is 13 amino acids. The CDR3, as DNA: TGTGCCAGCCCGACATCCTCCACCGGGGAGCTGTTTTTT. Its protein is CASPTSSTGELFF.

The gene calls are TRBV18 and TRBJ2-3, with 10 bases lining up with TRBD2. Unmatched junction bases numbered 1, after V lost 2 bases and J lost 5 bases. The CDR3 runs to 14 residues. Germline values: CDR1 KGHSH, CDR2 LQKENI. The CDR3 DNA is TGTGCCAGCTCACCAGCTAGCGGGAGAGATACGCAGTATTTT. Residues: CASSPASGRDTQYF.